Presented here are 7 T cell receptor beta chains from one specimen sequenced in a study of immune aging and cytomegalovirus after organ transplant. Their recognized antigens are unknown. Time point denoted: five sample-tagged time points from pre-transplant (day -1) to day 368 post-transplant, pooled. Cells were captured in microwells, and libraries were made with BD Rhapsody targeted mRNA and AbSeq chemistry. MiXCR, run by TCRdb on the single-cell sequencing reads, gives a single entry per CDR3 protein. The sample carries around 21,000 distinct CDR3 sequences, roughly a third recorded once. The sample in question was CMV peptide-activated CD4+ and CD8+ T cells sorted from blood, obtained at five time points, pooled. The subset here: sorted CD8+CD137+ and CD4+CD154+ T cells after 12 h CMV IE-1 peptide stimulation. The receptor source for this set is a female donor who had a heart transplant and CMV viremia.

With regard to this clonotype: With a much larger clone just one base away, this may be a read error. The chain links TRBV5-6 to TRBJ1-5; D is ambiguous. The CDR3 is 13 residues long. CDR1 is SGHDT, CDR2 YYEEEE, per germline. Trimming left V 2 bases short and J 7 bases short, with 10 bases between. The CDR3 here is CASSFKGWQPQHF. CDR3 bases: TGTGCCAGCAGCTTCAAGGGTTGGCAGCCCCAGCATTTT. Complete variable domain (other parts from reference TRBV5-6 and TRBJ1-5): DAGVTQSPTHLIKTRGQQVTLRCSPKSGHDTVSWYQQALGQGPQFIFQYYEEEERQRGNFPDRFSGHQFPNYSSELNVNALLLGDSALYLCASSFKGWQPQHFGDGTRLSIL.

With regard to this clonotype: Because the CDR3 is missing its conserved closing phenylalanine or tryptophan, this is likely a read error. The rearrangement joins TRBV5-1 to TRBJ2-1; D is uncertain. Trimming removed 3 bases from V and 0 bases from J, with 13 bases in between. There are 16 residues in the CDR3. Germline CDR1 and CDR2: SGHRS and YFSETQ. CDR3 protein: CASSSLTLSSYNEQFS. The CDR3 nucleotides read TGCGCCAGCAGCTCCCTAACTCTTAGCTCCTACAATGAGCAGTTCTCC.

This clonotype was counted a few times. V gene TRBV5-1 combines with J gene TRBJ2-5, with a tentative D call TRBD1 (5 bases). The CDR3 is made up of 14 amino acids. Germline V gene lookup returns CDR1 SGHRS and CDR2 YFSETQ. Trimming cost V 0 bases and J 5 bases, with 11 bases left between them. The CDR3 reads CASSLAPPGETQYF. In nucleotides, the CDR3 is TGCGCCAGCAGCTTGGCCCCACCAGGGGAGACCCAGTACTTC.

This clonotype was observed many times. The CDR3 coding sequence is TGTGCCAGCAGTTACTCGGGAGGGACAGAGAATCAGCCCCAGCATTTT. As protein: CASSYSGGTENQPQHF. The rearrangement uses TRBV6-6 and TRBJ1-5; TRBD1 matches 7 bases. After removal of 0 bases from V and 4 bases from J, the junction contained 6 bases not matched to a gene. CDR3 length equals 16 residues. CDR1 and CDR2 (germline): MNHNY, SVGAGI (reference sequence).

This clonotype was recorded a few times. This chain connects TRBV5-1 to TRBJ2-3; D gene ambiguous. The CDR3 has 15 residues. The V gene lost 0 bases and the J gene lost 2 bases, with 10 bases spanning the gap. Germline values: CDR1 SGHRS, CDR2 YFSETQ. The CDR3 loop reads CASSLEGGPTDTQYF. The CDR3 DNA reads as TGCGCCAGCAGCTTGGAAGGCGGACCCACAGATACGCAGTATTTT.

The genes are TRBV7-2 and TRBJ2-7; tentatively, D is TRBD1 (6 bases). This CDR3 is 14 amino acids long. Per germline, CDR1 SGHTA and CDR2 FQGNSA. Trimming took 1 base from V and 0 from J, leaving 7 bases between them. In nucleotides, the CDR3 is TGTGCCAGCAGCTTAGAGGGGGTCTCCTACGAGCAGTACTTC. This gives the protein CASSLEGVSYEQYF.

This clonotype was counted once. The final CDR3 position lacks the conserved phenylalanine or tryptophan, pointing to a likely read error. The chain couples TRBV28 to TRBJ2-1; D is perhaps TRBD1 or TRBD2 (5 bases each). Germline CDR1 and CDR2: MDHEN and SYDVKM. The CDR3 has 14 residues. The CDR3 spells CASGNLGEYSEQFS. CDR3 bases: TGTGCCAGCGGAAACTTGGGGGAGTACAGTGAGCAGTTCTCC.